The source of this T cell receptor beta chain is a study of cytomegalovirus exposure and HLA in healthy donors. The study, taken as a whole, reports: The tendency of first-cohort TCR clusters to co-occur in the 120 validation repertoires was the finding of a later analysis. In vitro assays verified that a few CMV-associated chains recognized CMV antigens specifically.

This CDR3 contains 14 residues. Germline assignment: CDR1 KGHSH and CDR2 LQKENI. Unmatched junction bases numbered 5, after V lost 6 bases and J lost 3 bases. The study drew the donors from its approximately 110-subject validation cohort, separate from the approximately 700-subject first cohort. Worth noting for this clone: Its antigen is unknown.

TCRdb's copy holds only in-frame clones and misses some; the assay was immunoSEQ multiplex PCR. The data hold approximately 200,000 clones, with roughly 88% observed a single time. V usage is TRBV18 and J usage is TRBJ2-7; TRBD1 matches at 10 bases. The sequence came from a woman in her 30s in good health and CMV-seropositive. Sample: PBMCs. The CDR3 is CASSRTGGDYEQYF. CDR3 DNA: TGTGCCAGCTCCCGGACAGGGGGGGACTACGAGCAGTACTTC.